A selection of T cell receptor beta chains follows, all from one sample in a study of technical replicates of blood from a handful of donors. Clones were read by immunoSEQ multiplex PCR, and TCRdb kept only the in-frame ones, dropping some. The sample lists about 89,000 clones, about 94% occurring once. The sequenced sample was T cells isolated from PBMCs. The receptors stem from a human donor in good health. Both conserved end residues are part of each CDR3. The D gene is left open where the match is weak. The size of a clone is reported for some rows only, either as once, few or many, or as a class for expanded clones.

CDR3 DNA: TGTGCCAGCAGTCCTCGGGGACTAGCGACCTACAATGAGCAGTTCTTC
CDR3 protein: CASSPRGLATYNEQFF
V gene: TRBV28
J gene: TRBJ2-1
D gene: TRBD2
clone size: once

CDR3 DNA: TGTGCCAGCTCACCAAACCCAGCTAGTCAAGAGACCCAGTACTTC
CDR3 protein: CASSPNPASQETQYF
V gene: TRBV18
J gene: TRBJ2-5
D gene: -
clone size: -

CDR3 DNA: TGCGCCAGCAGCAAACTCGGGGGACTAGGGGGCACCGGGGAGCTGTTTTTT
CDR3 protein: CASSKLGGLGGTGELFF
V gene: TRBV5-1
J gene: TRBJ2-2
D gene: TRBD2
clone size: few

CDR3 DNA: TGTGCCAGCAGCTTAGTAGGTCGGGGGGCCAGCACGGCTGAAGCTTTCTTT
CDR3 protein: CASSLVGRGASTAEAFF
V gene: TRBV11-2
J gene: TRBJ1-1
D gene: -
clone size: -

CDR3 DNA: TGCGCCAGCAGCCCCCCGGGACTAGCTGCAGATACGCAGTATTTT
CDR3 protein: CASSPPGLAADTQYF
V gene: TRBV5-1
J gene: TRBJ2-3
D gene: TRBD2
clone size: -

CDR3 DNA: TGTGCCTGGAGTGTAGGCTGGACAGGGGCCTACGAGCAGTACTTC
CDR3 protein: CAWSVGWTGAYEQYF
V gene: TRBV30
J gene: TRBJ2-7
D gene: TRBD1
clone size: -

CDR3 DNA: TGTGCCAGCAGCTTCGACTGGGGCTACACCTTC
CDR3 protein: CASSFDWGYTF
V gene: TRBV7-9
J gene: TRBJ1-2
D gene: -
clone size: -

CDR3 DNA: TGCGCCAGCAACGAGGGCGGGACACCCCTCCACTTT
CDR3 protein: CASNEGGTPLHF
V gene: TRBV10-2
J gene: TRBJ1-6
D gene: -
clone size: -

CDR3 DNA: TGTGCCAGCAGTTTCGACCCGAGGACTAGCACGAGCTCCTACAATGAGCAGTTCTTC
CDR3 protein: CASSFDPRTSTSSYNEQFF
V gene: TRBV27
J gene: TRBJ2-1
D gene: TRBD2
clone size: -

CDR3 DNA: TGTGCCAGCAGCGCGGCAAGCGCTGAAGCTTTCTTT
CDR3 protein: CASSAASAEAFF
V gene: TRBV9
J gene: TRBJ1-1
D gene: -
clone size: -

CDR3 DNA: TGTGCCAGCTCACCAAGTCGCAATCGGGACACCACTGAAGCTTTCTTT
CDR3 protein: CASSPSRNRDTTEAFF
V gene: TRBV18
J gene: TRBJ1-1
D gene: -
clone size: -

CDR3 DNA: TGCAGCGTTGAAGATTGGGGGACTAGTTGGGATGAGCAGTTCTTC
CDR3 protein: CSVEDWGTSWDEQFF
V gene: TRBV29-1
J gene: TRBJ2-1
D gene: TRBD2
clone size: -

CDR3 DNA: TGTGCCAGCAGTGAGGACAGGGGCCGGGCCAATGAGCAGTTCTTC
CDR3 protein: CASSEDRGRANEQFF
V gene: TRBV25-1
J gene: TRBJ2-1
D gene: TRBD1
clone size: -

CDR3 DNA: TGTGCCAGCAGCCAAGATTGGTCCAGGGCGGAGACCCAGTACTTC
CDR3 protein: CASSQDWSRAETQYF
V gene: TRBV14
J gene: TRBJ2-5
D gene: -
clone size: -

CDR3 DNA: TGTGCCAGCAGTCTTGTAACTCCGGAGGTACACGAGCAGTACTTC
CDR3 protein: CASSLVTPEVHEQYF
V gene: TRBV27
J gene: TRBJ2-7
D gene: -
clone size: -

CDR3 DNA: TGTGCCAGCAGCCCACAGGGCCCAGAGACCCAGTACTTC
CDR3 protein: CASSPQGPETQYF
V gene: TRBV7-2
J gene: TRBJ2-5
D gene: -
clone size: -

CDR3 DNA: TGTGCCAGCTCACGAAATAAACAGGATCCCGAAGAAGCTTTCTTT
CDR3 protein: CASSRNKQDPEEAFF
V gene: TRBV18
J gene: TRBJ1-1
D gene: -
clone size: -

CDR3 DNA: TGCAGCGTTCTAGCGGGGGCGGGCAATGAGCAGTTCTTC
CDR3 protein: CSVLAGAGNEQFF
V gene: TRBV29-1
J gene: TRBJ2-1
D gene: TRBD2
clone size: -

CDR3 DNA: TGTGCCAGCAGTGCCGGGACTAGCGGGAGCGGGGATACGCAGTATTTT
CDR3 protein: CASSAGTSGSGDTQYF
V gene: TRBV6-1
J gene: TRBJ2-3
D gene: TRBD2
clone size: -

CDR3 DNA: TGTGCCAGCAGTTCTCAGGGGGCAACAGATACGCAGTATTTT
CDR3 protein: CASSSQGATDTQYF
V gene: TRBV7-9
J gene: TRBJ2-3
D gene: TRBD1
clone size: -

CDR3 DNA: TGTGCCTGGGGACAGGGAAGCGTGAATGGCTACACCTTC
CDR3 protein: CAWGQGSVNGYTF
V gene: TRBV30
J gene: TRBJ1-2
D gene: TRBD1
clone size: -

CDR3 DNA: TGTGCCAGCAGAGAGCAAGAGACCCAGTACTTC
CDR3 protein: CASREQETQYF
V gene: TRBV7-9
J gene: TRBJ2-5
D gene: -
clone size: -

CDR3 DNA: TGTGCCAGCAGGCGGGGGGCAGGGCCCTACGAGCAGTACTTC
CDR3 protein: CASRRGAGPYEQYF
V gene: TRBV28
J gene: TRBJ2-7
D gene: TRBD2
clone size: -

CDR3 DNA: TGTGCCATCAGAGGACAAGAGTATAGCAATCAGCCCCAGCATTTT
CDR3 protein: CAIRGQEYSNQPQHF
V gene: TRBV10-3
J gene: TRBJ1-5
D gene: -
clone size: -

CDR3 DNA: TGTGCCAGTAGCCCAGGACAGTACACTGAAGCTTTCTTT
CDR3 protein: CASSPGQYTEAFF
V gene: TRBV19
J gene: TRBJ1-1
D gene: -
clone size: few

CDR3 DNA: TGTGCCAGCAGCCGGGACAGGGACACTGAAGCTTTCTTT
CDR3 protein: CASSRDRDTEAFF
V gene: TRBV5-6
J gene: TRBJ1-1
D gene: TRBD1
clone size: once

CDR3 DNA: TGTGCCAGCAGCTTAGGAGTCCCAGCGGGAGGGGGTGAGCAGTTCTTC
CDR3 protein: CASSLGVPAGGGEQFF
V gene: TRBV13
J gene: TRBJ2-1
D gene: TRBD2
clone size: -

CDR3 DNA: TGTGCCAGCAGCCAGACCCGAGGGACAGGGAACATTCAGTACTTC
CDR3 protein: CASSQTRGTGNIQYF
V gene: TRBV2
J gene: TRBJ2-4
D gene: TRBD1
clone size: -

CDR3 DNA: TGTGCCAGCAGCTTAGATCAGGGACTAACCCTATACAATGAGCAGTTCTTC
CDR3 protein: CASSLDQGLTLYNEQFF
V gene: TRBV11-3
J gene: TRBJ2-1
D gene: TRBD2
clone size: -

CDR3 DNA: TGTGCCAGTAGTTCCCGGAAGAGCGGTTGGAGTTTGGAGCAGTTCTTC
CDR3 protein: CASSSRKSGWSLEQFF
V gene: TRBV19
J gene: TRBJ2-1
D gene: -
clone size: -

CDR3 DNA: TGTGCCAGCAGTGAAAGGGGAAATTCACCCCTCCACTTT
CDR3 protein: CASSERGNSPLHF
V gene: TRBV6-1
J gene: TRBJ1-6
D gene: -
clone size: -

CDR3 DNA: TGTGCCAGCAGCTTAGACCCCAGTGTTAATGAAAAACTGTTTTTT
CDR3 protein: CASSLDPSVNEKLFF
V gene: TRBV7-2
J gene: TRBJ1-4
D gene: -
clone size: -

CDR3 DNA: TGTGCCAGCAGCTTAGCCTCCGGGATGGAATACTACGAGCAGTACTTC
CDR3 protein: CASSLASGMEYYEQYF
V gene: TRBV7-6
J gene: TRBJ2-7
D gene: -
clone size: -

CDR3 DNA: TGTGCCAGCAGTGAAGAGGGACTAGTCCCCGGGGAGCTGTTTTTT
CDR3 protein: CASSEEGLVPGELFF
V gene: TRBV2
J gene: TRBJ2-2
D gene: TRBD2
clone size: -

CDR3 DNA: TGCGCCAGCAGTCAGGGGGCTGGTGGCTACACCTTC
CDR3 protein: CASSQGAGGYTF
V gene: TRBV5-1
J gene: TRBJ1-2
D gene: TRBD1
clone size: once

CDR3 DNA: TGTGCCAGCAGTCGCCTTGGGACAGGGGATTACGAGCAGTACTTC
CDR3 protein: CASSRLGTGDYEQYF
V gene: TRBV6-5
J gene: TRBJ2-7
D gene: TRBD1
clone size: -

CDR3 DNA: TGTGCCAGCAGTTTATACTCTCTAGCGGGGGGCACAGATACGCAGTATTTT
CDR3 protein: CASSLYSLAGGTDTQYF
V gene: TRBV27
J gene: TRBJ2-3
D gene: TRBD2
clone size: -

CDR3 DNA: TGCGCCAGCAGCTCTGGTCCGGACAATGAGCAGTTCTTC
CDR3 protein: CASSSGPDNEQFF
V gene: TRBV5-1
J gene: TRBJ2-1
D gene: -
clone size: -

CDR3 DNA: TGTGCCAGCACCACGCCCGGCGGGAGGTTGGATGAGCAGTTCTTC
CDR3 protein: CASTTPGGRLDEQFF
V gene: TRBV6-5
J gene: TRBJ2-1
D gene: TRBD2
clone size: -

CDR3 DNA: TGCAGCGTTGGAGAGGGCCTCTCCCTCTTC
CDR3 protein: CSVGEGLSLF
V gene: TRBV29-1
J gene: TRBJ2-1
D gene: -
clone size: -

CDR3 DNA: TGCGCCAGCAGCTTGTTTTCCTCAGATACGCAGTATTTT
CDR3 protein: CASSLFSSDTQYF
V gene: TRBV5-1
J gene: TRBJ2-3
D gene: -
clone size: -

CDR3 DNA: TGTGCCAGCAGCCTACGGCGGCGTAGGACACCCGGGGAAGCTTTCTTT
CDR3 protein: CASSLRRRRTPGEAFF
V gene: TRBV11-2
J gene: TRBJ1-1
D gene: -
clone size: -

CDR3 DNA: TGTGCCAGCAGCTTGGAGGCTAGCGGGATGGGGTCAGATACGCAGTATTTT
CDR3 protein: CASSLEASGMGSDTQYF
V gene: TRBV5-4
J gene: TRBJ2-3
D gene: TRBD2
clone size: once

CDR3 DNA: TGTGCCAGCAATCGAGGGACAGGGGGTAATGAAAAACTGTTTTTT
CDR3 protein: CASNRGTGGNEKLFF
V gene: TRBV6-6
J gene: TRBJ1-4
D gene: TRBD1
clone size: -

CDR3 DNA: TGTGCCAGCAGCTTACGGAACAGGGGCTATGGCTACACCTTC
CDR3 protein: CASSLRNRGYGYTF
V gene: TRBV11-2
J gene: TRBJ1-2
D gene: TRBD1
clone size: -

CDR3 DNA: TGTGCCAGCAGCCAATTCAGCGGGAGGGCCGCCCACAATGAGCAGTTCTTC
CDR3 protein: CASSQFSGRAAHNEQFF
V gene: TRBV11-2
J gene: TRBJ2-1
D gene: TRBD2
clone size: -

CDR3 DNA: TGTGCCAGCAGTTCCGGACAGGGGCACACTGAAGCTTTCTTT
CDR3 protein: CASSSGQGHTEAFF
V gene: TRBV28
J gene: TRBJ1-1
D gene: TRBD1
clone size: -

CDR3 DNA: TGCAGTGCTAGTGTTGCGAACATTCAGTACTTC
CDR3 protein: CSASVANIQYF
V gene: TRBV20-1
J gene: TRBJ2-4
D gene: -
clone size: many

CDR3 DNA: TGTGCCAGCAGTTGGGTCGGGGGAGCCTACGAGCAGTACTTC
CDR3 protein: CASSWVGGAYEQYF
V gene: TRBV27
J gene: TRBJ2-7
D gene: -
clone size: -

CDR3 DNA: TGTGCTAGTGGATTCGGACAGGGTCTAATCAATGAGCAGTTCTTC
CDR3 protein: CASGFGQGLINEQFF
V gene: TRBV12-5
J gene: TRBJ2-1
D gene: TRBD1
clone size: -

CDR3 DNA: TGCGCCAGCAGTACCGACAGCACCTATGGCTACACCTTC
CDR3 protein: CASSTDSTYGYTF
V gene: TRBV5-1
J gene: TRBJ1-2
D gene: -
clone size: -

CDR3 DNA: TGTGCCAGCAGCCCTTACTCTGGTCAGCCCCAGCATTTT
CDR3 protein: CASSPYSGQPQHF
V gene: TRBV6-1
J gene: TRBJ1-5
D gene: -
clone size: -

CDR3 DNA: TGTGCCAGCAGTTTAAACCGGGACTACAATCAGCCCCAGCATTTT
CDR3 protein: CASSLNRDYNQPQHF
V gene: TRBV27
J gene: TRBJ1-5
D gene: -
clone size: -

CDR3 DNA: TGTGCCAGCAGCTTGGCCTCAGGGGACTATGGCTACACCTTC
CDR3 protein: CASSLASGDYGYTF
V gene: TRBV5-5
J gene: TRBJ1-2
D gene: -
clone size: -